The clone carrying this T cell receptor beta chain has just a few counts. The antigen is not known. V lost 3 bases and J lost 5, with 19 bases in between. The CDR3 spans 16 residues. Germline loops: CDR1 KGHDR, CDR2 SFDVKD. Researchers prepared the TCRbeta library using unique molecular identifiers, the study reports. TCRdb reprocessed the PCR reads via MiXCR and lists one record per CDR3 protein. Of fewer than 700,000 distinct CDR3 sequences listed, approximately 13% are singletons. This sample was taken from a study of T-cell reconstitution after alpha-beta-depleted transplantation in children. Whole-study results and caveats: Day-60 TCRbeta diversity that was high in some patients was derived from surviving recipient T cells and thymic progenitors. Among T cells one year after transplant, newly produced cells accounted for most counts and diversity. About two months after transplant, alpha-beta T cells reportedly came from several hundred expanded graft clones.

The chain couples TRBV24-1 to TRBJ2-7; possibly TRBD2 for D (9 bases). The material was PBMCs, mostly from graft donor cells, obtained 360 days after TCRalphabeta/CD19-depleted stem cell transplant. This clonotype originated in a male patient between 10 and 17 years old who had a stem cell transplant for acute myeloid leukemia, so the T cells may come from the graft donor. The CDR3 spells CATSDQGAGTSHEQYF. The CDR3 DNA reads TGTGCCACCAGTGATCAGGGGGCCGGGACTAGCCACGAGCAGTACTTC.